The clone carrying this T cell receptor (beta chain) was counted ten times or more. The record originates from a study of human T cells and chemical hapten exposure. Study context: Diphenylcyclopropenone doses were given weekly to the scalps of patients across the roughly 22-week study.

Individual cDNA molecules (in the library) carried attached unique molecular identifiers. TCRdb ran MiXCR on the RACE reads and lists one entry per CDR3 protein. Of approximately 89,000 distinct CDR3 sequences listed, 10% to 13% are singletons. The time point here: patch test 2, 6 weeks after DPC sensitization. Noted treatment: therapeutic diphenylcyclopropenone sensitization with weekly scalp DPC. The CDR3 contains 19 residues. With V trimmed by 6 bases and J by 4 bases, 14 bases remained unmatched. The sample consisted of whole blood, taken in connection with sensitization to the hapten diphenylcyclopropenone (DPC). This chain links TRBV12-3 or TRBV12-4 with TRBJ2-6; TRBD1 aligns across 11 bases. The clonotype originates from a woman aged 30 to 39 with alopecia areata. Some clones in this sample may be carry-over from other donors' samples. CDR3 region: CASSSGPGQGASGANVLTF. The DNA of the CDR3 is TGTGCCAGCAGCTCCGGACCCGGACAGGGGGCGTCCGGGGCCAACGTCCTGACTTTC.